One and the same sample provided the 16 T cell receptor beta chains below, sequenced in a study of a mutant IDH1 vaccine in newly diagnosed glioma. No cognate antigen is known for these TCRs. Time point meaning: week 35, safety follow-up. Each dose delivered 300 ug of mutant IDH1 20-mer peptide subcutaneously with imiquimod. Only in-frame clones appear in the TCRdb table, and some are missing; sequencing was by immunoSEQ multiplex PCR. The sample shows roughly 30,000 clones, roughly 78% of them seen only once. The specimen was PBMCs, collected from a glioma patient whose treatment included an IDH1 peptide vaccine. These receptors were taken from a woman aged 40 to 50 with glioma.

V and J are TRBV27 and TRBJ2-3; D ambiguous. The CDR3 consists of 17 residues. The germline V gene encodes CDR1 MNHEY and CDR2 SMNVEV (reference sequence). Trimming stripped 3 bases from V and 0 bases from J, with 16 bases between. The DNA for the CDR3 is TGTGCCAGCAGTTTTGGGGTAACCCCTACTAGCACAGATACGCAGTATTTT. Translated: CASSFGVTPTSTDTQYF.

The chain carries TRBV12-5 and TRBJ2-7; TRBD1 matches at 9 bases. The CDR3 extends over 16 amino acids. V shed 0 bases, J shed 5 bases, and the junction held 8 bases outside the gene matches. CDR1 is LGHNT and CDR2 is FRNRAP in the germline V gene. The CDR3 DNA reads TGTGCTAGTGGTTTGGTTCTGGGACAGGGATTCCACGAGCAGTACTTC. Translated, it gives CASGLVLGQGFHEQYF. The variable domain in full, with the rest retrieved from reference TRBV12-5 and TRBJ2-7, is DARVTQTPRHKVTEMGQEVTMRCQPILGHNTVFWYRQTMMQGLELLAYFRNRAPLDDSGMPKDRFSAEMPDATLATLKIQPSEPRDSAVYFCASGLVLGQGFHEQYFGPGTRLTVT.

V and J are TRBV2 and TRBJ2-3, with 13 bases aligning to TRBD2. After removal of 6 bases from V and 6 bases from J, the junction contained 6 bases not matched to a gene. CDR1 is SNHLY and CDR2 is FYNNEI in the germline V gene. The length of the CDR3 is 15 residues. CDR3 sequence (DNA): TGTGCCAGCAGACCTTTGGGACTAGCGGGGGATACGCAGTATTTT. Translated: CASRPLGLAGDTQYF.

This chain uses TRBV5-6 with TRBJ2-3; D unclear. The V and J ends lost 0 bases and 1 base respectively, with 9 bases between them. The germline V gene has CDR1 SGHDT and CDR2 YYEEEE. This CDR3 has 15 amino acids. The CDR3 sequence is CASSLGPRGTDTQYF. Written as DNA, the CDR3 is TGTGCCAGCAGCTTGGGGCCAAGGGGCACAGATACGCAGTATTTT. Together with reference TRBV5-6 and TRBJ2-3, the CDR3 gives the full variable domain: DAGVTQSPTHLIKTRGQQVTLRCSPKSGHDTVSWYQQALGQGPQFIFQYYEEEERQRGNFPDRFSGHQFPNYSSELNVNALLLGDSALYLCASSLGPRGTDTQYFGPGTRLTVL.

The chain has TRBV10-3 and TRBJ1-1, with D possibly being TRBD1 (6 bases). Trimming took 6 bases from V and 4 from J, leaving 18 bases between them. The length of the CDR3 is 15 residues. Germline CDR1 reads ENHRY; CDR2 reads SYGVKD. The CDR3 spells CAIRDSQGMSTEAFF. CDR3 sequence (DNA): TGTGCCATCAGGGACTCACAGGGAATGTCCACTGAAGCTTTCTTT.

This chain uses TRBV10-3 with TRBJ2-5; 15 positions agree with TRBD2. The trim removed 10 bases at V and 3 bases at J, leaving 6 bases unmatched. CDR3 length: 15 amino acids. Germline V gives CDR1 ENHRY, CDR2 SYGVKD. As DNA, the CDR3 is TGTGCCACTGGGACTAGCGGGGGGCCTAAAGAGACCCAGTACTTC. The encoded protein is CATGTSGGPKETQYF.

This rearrangement joins TRBV30 to TRBJ2-3, with 7 bases that match TRBD1. This CDR3 region has 15 residues. Per the germline V gene, CDR1 is GTSNPN and CDR2 is SVGIG (reference sequence). V gave up 2 bases and J gave up 6 bases; unmatched junction bases: 11. Here the CDR3 DNA reads TGTGCCTGGAGTAAGGGGGACAGAATCTTCGATACGCAGTATTTT. It specifies CAWSKGDRIFDTQYF.

This chain connects TRBV27 to TRBJ1-2; D possibly corresponds to TRBD1 (5 bases). The CDR3 has 14 amino acids. Germline CDR1 and CDR2: MNHEY and SMNVEV (reference sequence). The ends were cut back, 5 bases at V and 4 bases at J, with 14 bases in the middle. This CDR3 is CASSPGWGGYGYTF. The CDR3 DNA is TGTGCCAGCAGTCCCGGGTGGGGCGGCTATGGCTACACCTTC.

The V gene is TRBV19, the J gene TRBJ2-5; unclear D gene. Germline lookup yields CDR1 LNHDA and CDR2 SQIVND (reference sequence). Between the trimmed V and J ends, which lost 2 bases and 2 bases, there was a span of 9 bases. The CDR3 is 14 residues long. The CDR3 sequence: CASSIRVGQETQYF. The DNA for the CDR3 is TGTGCCAGTAGTATAAGGGTTGGACAAGAGACCCAGTACTTC.

This rearrangement joins TRBV6-5 to TRBJ1-6; no definite D call. The V gene lost 2 bases and the J gene lost 0 bases, with 8 bases spanning the gap. The CDR3 runs to 16 residues. Germline V CDR1 and CDR2: MNHEY, SVGAGI. The CDR3 DNA reads TGTGCCAGCAGTTACGAGAGGGCCTCCTATAATTCACCCCTCCACTTT. It is translated as CASSYERASYNSPLHF.

This sequence joins TRBV5-5 and TRBJ2-2; 12 bases are shared with TRBD2. The CDR3 is 19 residues long. J gave up 0 bases and V 3 bases, and 9 bases lay outside the gene matches. Per germline, CDR1 SGHKS and CDR2 YYEKEE (reference sequence). The CDR3 sequence: CASSSSPLAGGSNTGELFF. CDR3 nucleotide sequence: TGTGCCAGCAGCTCCTCCCCTCTAGCGGGGGGGTCGAACACCGGGGAGCTGTTTTTT.

The chain joins TRBV2 to TRBJ1-2; D gene uncertain. Deletions cut 10 bases from V and 8 bases from J, with 11 bases between. The CDR3 runs 10 residues. Germline assignment: CDR1 SNHLY and CDR2 FYNNEI. CDR3 loop: CANLGTGYTF. The DNA of the CDR3 is TGTGCCAACCTGGGCACAGGCTACACCTTC.

The V and J genes are TRBV29-1 and TRBJ2-1, with unresolved D. V lost 6 bases and J 10 bases, leaving 10 bases between the germline ends. The CDR3 extends over 10 amino acids. Germline-derived CDR1 and CDR2 are SQVTM and ANQGSEA. The CDR3 loop is CSVQGPEQFF. DNA of the CDR3: TGCAGCGTCCAAGGGCCAGAGCAGTTCTTC.

The chain recombines TRBV5-1 with TRBJ2-1; 11 bases are shared with TRBD2. Trimming cost V 6 bases and J 7 bases; bases outside gene matches: 24. The CDR3 extends over 20 amino acids. In germline, CDR1 is SGHRS, CDR2 YFSETQ. In nucleotides, the CDR3 is TGCGCCAGCACCACAGCGGGGACAGGGACTAGCGGCTACCCCTTGAATGAGCAGTTCTTC. Translation: CASTTAGTGTSGYPLNEQFF.

This rearrangement joins TRBV2 to TRBJ2-1; unclear D gene. V gave up 7 bases and J gave up 7 bases, with 8 bases separating them. The CDR3 has 11 amino acids. CDR1 and CDR2 (germline): SNHLY, FYNNEI. As DNA, the CDR3 is TGTGCCAGCACTGGGATGAATGAGCAGTTCTTC. Its translation: CASTGMNEQFF.

This clone occurred a few times. The V and J genes are TRBV7-2 and TRBJ1-6, with D possibly TRBD1 on 6 matching bases. The CDR3 runs to 16 residues. Germline V gives CDR1 SGHTA, CDR2 FQGNSA. V lost 5 bases to trimming and J lost 4 bases, with 15 bases between them. This CDR3 is CASSLRQAGYNSPLHF. In DNA, the CDR3 is TGTGCCAGCAGCCTCCGACAGGCTGGGTATAATTCACCCCTCCACTTT.